The entry that follows covers one T cell receptor (beta chain) sequence. Its antigen remains unidentified. As handled by the study authors: ImmunoSEQ gave junction-only sequences without quality scores, so filtering differed. TCRdb's copy holds only in-frame clones and misses some; the assay was immunoSEQ multiplex PCR. V, J and clone size are taken as reported in that table, and D and trimming were inferred from the DNA itself. The sample holds a few million clones, 90% to 95% seen once. The entry originates in a study of shared clonotypes between healthy human individuals. Findings and caveats of the study: Shared clonotypes across all four donors exceeded non-shared ones in generation probability.

V was trimmed by 8 bases and J by 2 bases, leaving 15 bases between them. The V gene's germline CDR1 is MNHNY and CDR2 SVGAGI (reference sequence). The CDR3 length is 14 residues. This receptor was obtained from a man between 18 and 35 years old in good health. The sample comprised naive CD4+ T cells sorted from blood. Subset defined: CD45RA+ positively selected. This rearrangement joins TRBV6-6 to TRBJ1-2, with D perhaps matching TRBD1 (6 bases). CDR3 protein: CASGVGQGNYGYTF. The CDR3 nucleotides are TGTGCCAGCGGGGTAGGGCAGGGGAACTATGGCTACACCTTC.